The 11 T cell receptor beta chains below were found in one sample sequenced in a study of T-cell reconstitution after alpha-beta-depleted transplantation in children (TCRdb year 2016). The treatment or condition label corresponds to: allogeneic hematopoietic cell transplantation with graft depleted of TCRalphabeta T cells and CD19 B cells. The receptor library was made with PCR. Instrument used: Illumina HiSeq 2500. TCR libraries were prepared with molecular barcoding, using unique molecular identifiers to normalize TCRbeta repertoire quantification. TCRdb cleaned the public reads at Q25 with fastp, built clones with MiXCR and kept in-frame beta chains. Each entry is one CDR3 protein sequence, shown with its most common DNA and genes. The sample yields around 580,000 distinct CDR3 sequences; 25% to 30% were counted once. Together, the top ten hold around 36% of the sample. This sample comprised PBMCs, obtained before TCRalphabeta/CD19-depleted stem cell transplant. The receptors were gathered from a boy under two years old with Wiskott-Aldrich syndrome, due to receive a stem cell transplant.

The rearrangement uses TRBV27 and TRBJ2-1, with 10 positions matching TRBD1. Germline CDR1 and CDR2: MNHEY and SMNVEV (reference sequence). The length of the CDR3 is 16 residues. With V trimmed by 3 bases and J by 6 bases, 8 bases remained unmatched. CDR3 bases: TGTGCCAGCAGTTTTTACTCCGGGACAGGGGTCAATGAGCAGTTCTTC. Its translation is CASSFYSGTGVNEQFF.

This sequence joins TRBV21-1 and TRBJ2-1; the DNA was not compared with TRBD1, the D call given in the table. TRBV21-1 is assigned pseudogene status. The CDR3 totals 17 residues. The CDR3 DNA is TGTGCCAGCAGCGCCCTTGGACAGTTGGGGCACTACAATGAGCAGTTCTTC. Protein: CASSALGQLGHYNEQFF.

This clonotype was seen a handful of times. The chain combines TRBV20-1 with TRBJ2-7; TRBD2 matches 10 bases. From germline, CDR1 is DFQATT and CDR2 SNEGSKA (reference sequence). J gave up 5 bases and V 5 bases, and 9 bases lay outside the gene matches. The CDR3 has 14 residues. The CDR3 sequence: CSASLAGGLHEQYF. Written as DNA, the CDR3 is TGCAGTGCTTCCTTAGCGGGAGGACTCCACGAGCAGTACTTC.

This chain connects TRBV2 to TRBJ2-7, with TRBD1 identical over 7 bases. The CDR3 sequence is 15 residues long. Unmatched junction bases numbered 8, after V lost 4 bases and J lost 2 bases. The germline V gene encodes CDR1 SNHLY and CDR2 FYNNEI. CDR3 amino acids: CASSAGQHATYEQYF. CDR3 in DNA: TGTGCCAGCAGTGCGGGACAGCACGCAACCTACGAGCAGTACTTC.

A few counts support this clonotype. The rearrangement joins TRBV7-2 to TRBJ2-7; D call uncertain. The V gene lost 5 bases and the J gene lost 2 bases, with 19 bases spanning the gap. There are 16 residues in the CDR3. CDR1 and CDR2 from the germline V gene are SGHTA and FQGNSA. DNA of the CDR3: TGTGCCAGCAGCGTAGGCCTCCGAGTATCGACCTACGAGCAGTACTTC. Protein sequence: CASSVGLRVSTYEQYF.

V and J are TRBV21-1 and TRBJ2-5; the table's D call of TRBD2 was not tested on the DNA. TRBV21-1 is a pseudogene segment. The CDR3 is 17 residues long. CDR3 amino acids: CASSKLGEGGKVETQYF. The CDR3 nucleotides are TGTGCCAGCAGCAAATTGGGGGAGGGAGGGAAGGTAGAGACCCAGTACTTC.

The chain employs TRBV20-1 and TRBJ2-1, with unresolved D. The V gene's germline CDR1 is DFQATT and CDR2 SNEGSKA (reference sequence). The germline V and J ends were trimmed by 7 bases and 5 bases, with 6 bases remaining between them. This CDR3 has 10 residues. The DNA for the CDR3 is TGCAGTGGTAAAAACAATGAGCAGTTCTTC. It specifies CSGKNNEQFF.

The rearrangement joins TRBV7-2 to TRBJ2-5; 14 positions match TRBD2. The CDR3 runs 16 residues. V was clipped by 8 bases and J by 5 bases; unmatched bases: 10. Germline CDR1 reads SGHTA; CDR2 reads FQGNSA. The CDR3: CASGRLAGGRWETQYF. CDR3 nucleotides: TGTGCCAGCGGCCGACTAGCGGGAGGGAGGTGGGAGACCCAGTACTTC.

This chain connects TRBV27 to TRBJ2-1; 10 bases map to TRBD2. The CDR3 has 18 amino acids. The germline CDR1 and CDR2 sequences are MNHEY and SMNVEV (reference sequence). V was pared by 1 base and J by 7 bases, with 13 bases of the junction left unmatched. CDR3 region: CASSLFGLAGERSNEQFF. As DNA, the CDR3 is TGTGCCAGCAGTTTATTCGGCCTAGCGGGAGAAAGGAGTAATGAGCAGTTCTTC.

V usage is TRBV20-1 and J usage is TRBJ2-5, with TRBD2 identical over 7 bases. The CDR3 covers 15 residues. Germline CDR1 is DFQATT and CDR2 is SNEGSKA (reference sequence). The ends lost 6 bases at V and 0 bases at J; junction bases unmatched: 10. DNA for the CDR3: TGCAGTGCCAGGGAGGGAGTGGGGTACCAAGAGACCCAGTACTTC. It codes for CSAREGVGYQETQYF.

This clonotype has just a few counts. This chain joins TRBV18 and TRBJ1-6, with D perhaps TRBD1 (5 bases). Trimming took 3 bases from V and 7 from J, leaving 13 bases between them. Looked up from germline, CDR1 is KGHSH and CDR2 is LQKENI. The CDR3 contains 15 residues. CDR3 sequence reads: CASSPLGPKNSPLHF. CDR3 DNA: TGTGCCAGCTCACCTCTGGGGCCGAAGAATTCACCCCTCCACTTT.